A single sample gave rise to the 23 T cell receptor beta chains below, sequenced in a study of cytomegalovirus exposure and HLA in healthy donors. In the PCR, 60 Vbeta and 13 Jbeta primers were used. Some clones are missing from TCRdb's copy, which holds only in-frame ones; the method was immunoSEQ multiplex PCR. The sample lists 110,000 to 150,000 clones, 60% to 80% occurring once. Sequencing was carried out using PBMCs. The receptors were gathered from a woman aged 45 to 65 in good health and CMV-seronegative.

The CDR3 DNA follows: TGTGCCAGCTCCCGGATACCAACCAGGGGTAATGGAGAGCAGTACTTC. Translating gives CASSRIPTRGNGEQYF. The chain couples TRBV18 to TRBJ2-7; D is possibly TRBD1 (6 bases). V lost 6 bases to trimming and J lost 7 bases, with 25 bases between them. CDR1 KGHSH and CDR2 LQKENI come from the germline V gene. CDR3 size: 16 residues.

CDR3 amino acids: CASSMRAAGARGNSPLHF. CDR3 DNA: TGTGCCAGCAGCATGAGGGCTGCAGGGGCCAGAGGTAATTCACCCCTCCACTTT. The rearrangement joins TRBV5-4 to TRBJ1-6; the D gene is possibly TRBD1 (6 bases). The V gene lost 4 bases and the J gene lost 6 bases, with 23 bases spanning the gap. The CDR3 contains 18 residues. CDR1 and CDR2 from the germline V gene are SGHNT and YYREEE (reference sequence).

The J gene is TRBJ2-2, the V gene TRBV29-1; 8 bases are shared with TRBD1. The CDR3 covers 15 residues. Losses at the gene ends were 7 bases for V and 1 base for J; bases not matched to a gene: 8. In germline, CDR1 is SQVTM, CDR2 ANQGSEA. This CDR3 is CSATVGQVNTGELFF. CDR3 nucleotide sequence: TGCAGCGCTACCGTGGGACAGGTGAACACCGGGGAGCTGTTTTTT.

This chain uses TRBV6-1 with TRBJ1-5, with D perhaps matching TRBD1 (5 bases). Germline V CDR1 and CDR2: MNHNS, SASEGT. Trimming cost V 1 base and J 5 bases, with 6 bases left between them. The CDR3 spans 13 residues. In DNA form, the CDR3 reads TGTGCCAGCAGTGAAGGGGGGGATCAGCCCCAGCATTTT. Translation gives CASSEGGDQPQHF.

This rearrangement joins TRBV7-8 to TRBJ1-4; D gene ambiguous. The CDR3 loop spans 17 amino acids. Germline V lookup: CDR1 SGHVS, CDR2 FQNEAQ. V was cut by 1 base and J by 0 bases, with 12 bases left in between. DNA of the CDR3: TGTGCCAGCAGCTTAGAATTGCGGCGGACAACTAATGAAAAACTGTTTTTT. Amino acid sequence: CASSLELRRTTNEKLFF.

The chain couples TRBV2 to TRBJ1-5; the match to TRBD1 covers 10 bases. This CDR3 spans 15 amino acids. V lost 6 bases and J lost 6; bases outside the gene matches: 8. CDR1 is SNHLY and CDR2 is FYNNEI in the germline V gene. The CDR3 loop reads CASREGQGLRQPQHF. Here the CDR3 DNA reads TGTGCCAGCAGGGAGGGACAGGGGTTGCGTCAGCCCCAGCATTTT. The whole variable domain, remainder taken from reference TRBV2 and TRBJ1-5, is EPEVTQTPSHQVTQMGQEVILRCVPISNHLYFYWYRQILGQKVEFLVSFYNNEISEKSEIFDDQFSVERPDGSNFTLKIRSTKLEDSAMYFCASREGQGLRQPQHFGDGTRLSIL.

This clone was picked up a small number of times. The genes are TRBV10-2 and TRBJ1-1; tentatively, D is TRBD1 (6 bases). The germline V and J ends were trimmed by 8 bases and 5 bases, with 15 bases remaining between them. The germline gives CDR1 WSHSY, CDR2 SAAADI. There are 13 residues in the CDR3. CDR3 nucleotide sequence: TGCGCCAGCTCAATTACAGGGCTGACTGAAGCTTTCTTT. It encodes CASSITGLTEAFF.

As regards this clone: Germline is not matched at one junction end, which may reflect a read error. This chain links TRBV7-7 with TRBJ2-7, with D possibly being TRBD2 (5 bases). This CDR3 has 15 amino acids. Per germline, CDR1 SSHAT and CDR2 FNYEAQ (reference sequence). CDR3 residues: CASSLGTGSGYEQYF. The CDR3 nucleotides read TGTGCTAGCAGCTTAGGCACGGGCAGCGGCTACGAGCAGTACTTC.

The V gene is TRBV7-8, the J gene TRBJ1-1; 12 nucleotides line up with TRBD1. Germline V gene data show CDR1 as SGHVS and CDR2 as FQNEAQ. CDR3 length: 20 amino acids. V was pared by 5 bases and J by 1 base, with 17 bases of the junction left unmatched. CDR3 protein: CASSLGWGQGARGGNTEAFF. CDR3 sequence (DNA): TGTGCCAGCAGCCTTGGGTGGGGACAGGGGGCCCGAGGAGGGAACACTGAAGCTTTCTTT. The whole variable domain, remainder taken from reference TRBV7-8 and TRBJ1-1, is GAGVSQSPRYKVAKRGQDVALRCDPISGHVSLFWYQQALGQGPEFLTYFQNEAQLDKSGLPSDRFFAERPEGSVSTLKIQRTQQEDSAVYLCASSLGWGQGARGGNTEAFFGQGTRLTVV.

This chain connects TRBV5-1 to TRBJ2-7, with TRBD1 identical over 8 bases. The V gene's germline CDR1 is SGHRS and CDR2 YFSETQ. This CDR3 comprises 14 residues. V dropped 4 bases and J dropped 0; count of bases not matched to a gene: 3. CDR3 region: CASSLGQGSYEQYF. The CDR3 DNA sequence: TGCGCCAGCAGCCTTGGACAGGGCTCCTACGAGCAGTACTTC.

The chain carries TRBV21-1 and TRBJ2-5; TRBD1, as called in the table, went unchecked against the DNA. TRBV21-1 is a pseudogene locus. CDR3 length: 16 amino acids. The CDR3 sequence: CASSNNRVGSQETQYF. Here the CDR3 DNA reads TGTGCCAGCAGCAACAACAGGGTAGGGAGCCAAGAGACCCAGTACTTC.

The chain employs TRBV19 and TRBJ2-7; TRBD1 might be the D (6 bases). Trimming pared 6 bases from V and 4 bases from J, leaving 13 bases between. Germline V CDR1 and CDR2: LNHDA, SQIVND (reference sequence). This CDR3 has 13 amino acids. The CDR3 protein is CASRSRGEYEQYF. The CDR3 nucleotides read TGTGCCAGTAGATCCAGGGGAGAGTACGAGCAGTACTTC.

The V and J genes are TRBV27 and TRBJ1-2; 7 bases align to TRBD1. The CDR3 contains 13 residues. J was trimmed by 5 bases and V by 5 bases; bases with no gene match: 5. CDR1 and CDR2 (germline): MNHEY, SMNVEV (reference sequence). In nucleotides, the CDR3 is TGTGCCAGCAGTGGAGGGGGCTGGTATGGCTACACCTTC. It encodes CASSGGGWYGYTF.

Note on this clone: A junction boundary mismatches the germline segment, possibly from a read error. The chain couples TRBV11-2 to TRBJ2-7, with a possible D match to TRBD2 (6 bases). The CDR3 covers 15 residues. Germline values: CDR1 SGHAT, CDR2 FQNNGV. The CDR3 protein is CASSLGGRGSYEQCF. The CDR3 region has the DNA TGTGCCAGCAGCTTAGGGGGACGGGGGTCCTACGAGCAGTGCTTC.

The J gene is TRBJ1-1, the V gene TRBV6-6; possible D gene TRBD1, 5 bases. This CDR3 has 13 residues. V was shortened by 3 bases and J by 9 bases, with 14 bases between the two germline ends. Germline-derived CDR1 and CDR2 are MNHNY and SVGAGI (reference sequence). This CDR3 is CASSYGGGIQAFF. CDR3 DNA sequence: TGTGCCAGCAGTTATGGGGGGGGAATCCAAGCTTTCTTT.

This clone came up a few times. At the DNA level, this CDR3 is encoded by other sequences in the same sample as well. The rearrangement uses TRBV18 and TRBJ2-7; 13 bases fit TRBD2. The CDR3 runs to 15 residues. V lost 3 bases and J lost 2; bases outside the gene matches: 1. Germline CDR1 and CDR2: KGHSH and LQKENI. The CDR3 spells CASSPGTSGTYEQYF. CDR3 coding DNA: TGTGCCAGCTCACCCGGGACTAGCGGGACCTACGAGCAGTACTTC.

This chain joins TRBV5-1 and TRBJ1-1; TRBD1 aligns across 8 bases. This CDR3 is built from 15 residues. After removal of 0 bases from V and 2 bases from J, the junction contained 3 bases not matched to a gene. From germline, CDR1 is SGHRS and CDR2 YFSETQ. The CDR3 sequence: CASSLGTGINTEAFF. CDR3 DNA sequence: TGCGCCAGCAGCTTGGGGACAGGGATCAACACTGAAGCTTTCTTT.

The chain links TRBV11-3 to TRBJ2-2; tentatively, D is TRBD1 (6 bases). The CDR3 runs 14 residues. The V gene lost 6 bases and the J gene lost 6 bases, with 14 bases spanning the gap. The germline V gene has CDR1 SGHNT and CDR2 YENEEA. The CDR3 DNA sequence: TGTGCCAGCAGGCTATCAGGGGAGCCCGGGGAGCTGTTTTTT. This encodes CASRLSGEPGELFF. Variable domain in full (rest from reference TRBV11-3 and TRBJ2-2): EAGVVQSPRYKIIEKKQPVAFWCNPISGHNTLYWYLQNLGQGPELLIRYENEEAVDDSQLPKDRFSAERLKGVDSTLKIQPAELGDSAVYLCASRLSGEPGELFFGEGSRLTVL.

This clone has a handful of counts. The CDR3 sequence is CASVTAGGYDGYTF. The CDR3 DNA reads as TGTGCCAGCGTGACCGCGGGGGGTTACGATGGCTACACCTTC. The V and J genes are TRBV6-5 and TRBJ1-2; tentatively, D is TRBD1 (5 bases). V lost 8 bases and J 6 bases, leaving 19 bases between the germline ends. The germline V gene has CDR1 MNHEY and CDR2 SVGAGI. CDR3 length: 14 residues.

A single count supports this clone. This chain joins TRBV19 and TRBJ2-3, with D possibly being TRBD1 (6 bases). Trimming left V 6 bases short and J 5 bases short, with 12 bases between. CDR3 size: 13 residues. The V gene's germline CDR1 is LNHDA and CDR2 SQIVND (reference sequence). As DNA, the CDR3 is TGTGCCAGTAGCCGGGGACATCAAGATACGCAGTATTTT. It yields the protein CASSRGHQDTQYF. The whole variable domain, remainder taken from reference TRBV19 and TRBJ2-3, is DGGITQSPKYLFRKEGQNVTLSCEQNLNHDAMYWYRQDPGQGLRLIYYSQIVNDFQKGDIAEGYSVSREKKESFPLTVTSAQKNPTAFYLCASSRGHQDTQYFGPGTRLTVL.

About this clone itself: Other DNA sequences of this sample code for an identical CDR3. The V call is TRBV27, the J call TRBJ1-1; D is uncertain. The V end was cut by 6 bases, the J end by 4 bases, with 12 bases between. The germline gives CDR1 MNHEY, CDR2 SMNVEV (reference sequence). The CDR3 extends over 13 amino acids. The CDR3 sequence is CASRPLPATEAFF. For the CDR3, the DNA is TGTGCCAGCAGACCACTACCGGCCACTGAAGCTTTCTTT.

The chain is built from TRBV4-1 and TRBJ2-7, with TRBD1 matching 8 bases. The germline gives CDR1 MGHRA, CDR2 YSYEKL. Losses at the gene ends were 4 bases for V and 2 bases for J; bases not matched to a gene: 4. This CDR3 has 14 residues. CDR3 in DNA: TGCGCCAGCAGCCCCATGGGACAGGCCTACGAGCAGTACTTC. Translating it yields CASSPMGQAYEQYF.

There are a few counts of this clone. This rearrangement joins TRBV5-1 to TRBJ2-2, with D uncertain. The germline V and J ends were trimmed by 0 bases and 7 bases, with 4 bases remaining between them. The germline V gene encodes CDR1 SGHRS and CDR2 YFSETQ. The CDR3 is 12 residues long. CDR3 amino acids: CASSLVNGELFF. CDR3 bases: TGCGCCAGCAGCTTGGTCAACGGGGAGCTGTTTTTT.